This T cell receptor beta chain came from a study of T cells in Graves' hyperthyroidism and ophthalmopathy. Study conclusions and caveats: Clonotypes that were expanded in thyroid above 0.001 mostly appeared in blood too. From stable hyperthyroidism, ophthalmopathy was separated by a 13 V-J model.

With regard to this clonotype: Its antigen is currently unknown. Just one base apart from a much larger clone, this may be a read error.

Amplified regions were TCR beta CDR3 sequences from RNA transcripts. HTBI primers were the set used in a first-round RT-PCR of the TCR CDR3. TCRdb re-analysed the multiplex PCR reads in MiXCR, keeping a single row per CDR3 protein. Of about 420,000 distinct CDR3 sequences in the sample, roughly 14% were seen once. Newly diagnosed hyperthyroidism patients aged 18 to 65 years had disease lasting under 2 months. PBMCs were derived from 9.5 to 10 ml fresh peripheral blood. V lost 6 bases to trimming and J lost 6 bases; unmatched junction nucleotides: 10. The CDR3 covers 15 residues. Germline CDR1 is MDHEN and CDR2 is SYDVKM.

This receptor was identified in a woman younger than 30 with Graves' hyperthyroidism. Sample: blood. The V gene is TRBV28, the J gene TRBJ1-4; 7 nucleotides match TRBD1. The CDR3, as DNA: TGTGCCAGCAGCCCCTTTGGAGGGGGCGATGAAAAACTGTTTTTT. It is translated as CASSPFGGGDEKLFF.